The present entry profiles one TCR beta chain with its context. Trimming took off 5 bases at V and 0 bases at J, with 14 bases between the two ends. Germline CDR1 reads MDHEN; CDR2 reads SYDVKM. CDR3 length: 16 amino acids. The data were taken from a study of blood T cell repertoires in COVID-19. Overall study context: PBMCs, B-cell-depleted T cells, or T cells provided the cDNA or gDNA that made up the material.

Original data processing: Amplification of reference gene primers provided the estimated nucleated cell counts. The table came from immunoSEQ multiplex PCR; TCRdb's copy has only in-frame clones and leaves some out. That table furnishes V, J and clone size, whereas the DNA furnished D and trimming. The repertoire holds approximately 67,000 clones, with around 93% as singletons. The V call is TRBV28, the J call TRBJ2-4; D perhaps matches TRBD1 (6 bases). What was sequenced was peripheral blood. The TCR originated in a human donor in a cohort sampled during active COVID-19. The CDR3 loop is CASSPDRPRAKNIQYF. CDR3 DNA: TGTGCCAGCAGTCCAGACAGGCCTCGAGCCAAAAACATTCAGTACTTC.